The 9 T cell receptor beta chains presented below share a single source sample, sequenced in a study of high-grade serous ovarian cancer treatment subgroups listed by TCRdb under 2021. Collection of tumor samples took place before definitive surgery or chemotherapy. The library was prepared using the immunoSEQ multiplex PCR assay. TCRdb carries this immuneACCESS record with in-frame sequences only. Its versions omit some clonotypes, under half of them owing to an unresolved V gene in the studies checked, with the rest unexplained. This sample lists about 1,900 clones; 82% were detected once. The ten largest make up around an eighth of the sample. Input material: tumor tissue. Source of these receptors: a human donor with high-grade serous ovarian cancer.

This chain links TRBV4-1 with TRBJ2-2; tentative D call: TRBD1 (7 bases). Germline V lookup: CDR1 MGHRA, CDR2 YSYEKL. The CDR3 is made up of 17 amino acids. Trimming took off 3 bases at V and 5 bases at J, with 19 bases between the two ends. In DNA form, the CDR3 reads TGCGCCAGCAGCCATGATTGGACAGGCGGGGATACCGGGGAGCTGTTTTTT. It is translated as CASSHDWTGGDTGELFF.

The genes are TRBV4-3 and TRBJ1-2, with no clear D. CDR3 size: 16 residues. V shed 4 bases and J shed 1 base, with 16 bases lying between them. Germline CDR1 LGHNA, CDR2 YSLEER. The CDR3 spells CASSPGGELDNYGYTF. As DNA, the CDR3 is TGCGCCAGCAGCCCGGGTGGGGAGCTGGATAACTATGGCTACACCTTC.

This chain uses TRBV27 with TRBJ2-7, with D perhaps TRBD1 (6 bases). Germline V gene lookup returns CDR1 MNHEY and CDR2 SMNVEV (reference sequence). The germline V and J ends were trimmed by 3 bases and 1 base, with 22 bases remaining between them. The CDR3 sequence is 18 residues long. This CDR3 reads CASSFKPAGQYFSYEQYF. The CDR3 DNA follows: TGTGCCAGCAGTTTCAAACCCGCCGGACAGTACTTTTCCTACGAGCAGTACTTC.

The chain is built from TRBV5-4 and TRBJ2-7; D is perhaps TRBD1 (6 bases). Germline V gene lookup returns CDR1 SGHNT and CDR2 YYREEE (reference sequence). The CDR3 runs to 15 residues. V was trimmed by 2 bases and J by 0 bases, leaving 12 bases between them. The CDR3 is CASSLPGQVSYEQYF. Here the CDR3 DNA reads TGTGCCAGCAGCTTACCGGGACAAGTCTCCTACGAGCAGTACTTC.

The CDR3, as DNA: TGCGCCAGCAGCTGGACTCTGGGGGTCTACTACGAGCAGTACTTC. Amino acids: CASSWTLGVYYEQYF. The chain couples TRBV5-1 to TRBJ2-7; TRBD1 or TRBD2 may be the D gene (5 bases each). V lost 3 bases and J lost 3, with 16 bases in between. This CDR3 is built from 15 residues. Looked up from germline, CDR1 is SGHRS and CDR2 is YFSETQ.

V and J are TRBV27 and TRBJ2-1; perhaps TRBD2 as D (5 bases). Germline V lookup: CDR1 MNHEY, CDR2 SMNVEV (reference sequence). V lost 4 bases to trimming and J lost 6 bases, with 13 bases between them. The CDR3 consists of 14 residues. This CDR3 reads CASSSQAAGNEQFF. The CDR3 region has the DNA TGTGCCAGCAGTTCCCAGGCGGCGGGCAATGAGCAGTTCTTC.

The chain uses TRBV4-3 and TRBJ2-7; D tentatively reads TRBD1 or TRBD2 (5 bases each). The V end was cut by 4 bases, the J end by 3 bases, with 16 bases between. The CDR3 extends over 15 amino acids. CDR1 and CDR2 (germline): LGHNA, YSLEER. Here the CDR3 DNA reads TGCGCCAGCAGCCTCGGGACGCCTCCCGGCTACGAGCAGTACTTC. Protein sequence: CASSLGTPPGYEQYF.

The chain is built from TRBV5-7 and TRBJ1-6; the D gene is possibly TRBD1 (5 bases). TRBV5-7 is identified as an open reading frame with a role that is uncertain. Trimming took 2 bases from V and 6 from J, leaving 9 bases between them. This CDR3 comprises 14 residues. The CDR3 coding sequence is TGTGCCAGCAGCTTCGGGACGGTTAATTCACCCCTCCACTTT. Residues: CASSFGTVNSPLHF.

Concerning this clone: One end of the junction varies from germline; a read error may be responsible. V gene TRBV5-6 combines with J gene TRBJ2-2, with D tentatively TRBD2 (5 bases). CDR1 and CDR2 from the germline V gene are SGHDT and YYEEEE. CDR3 size: 16 residues. The CDR3 DNA reads as TGTGCCAGCAGCTTGATTCTCCAGGTCAACACCGGGGAGCTGTCTTTT. It translates to CASSLILQVNTGELSF.